The 24 T cell receptor beta chains below all came from one sample that was sequenced in a study of siplizumab effects on memory and regulatory T cells. Libraries were prepared by immunoSEQ multiplex PCR; TCRdb keeps only in-frame clonotypes and omits some of them. The sample records 60,000 or so clones, more than 85% being singletons. Material: CD8+ T cells sorted from blood. Receptors were obtained from a human donor in good health.

V gene TRBV29-1 combines with J gene TRBJ2-3, with 15 bases aligning to TRBD2. Germline V gene sequence: CDR1 SQVTM, CDR2 ANQGSEA. The CDR3 is made up of 14 amino acids. The V segment lost 7 bases and the J segment 6 bases; nucleotides outside the gene matches: 5. CDR3 sequence: CSGTSGRASDTQYF. The CDR3 nucleotides read TGCAGCGGGACTAGCGGGAGGGCGTCGGATACGCAGTATTTT.

V is TRBV7-9 and J is TRBJ2-5; no firm D call. Looked up from germline, CDR1 is SEHNR and CDR2 is FQNEAQ (reference sequence). The CDR3 runs 12 residues. The V end was cut by 1 base, the J end by 5 bases, with 5 bases between. The CDR3 is CASSLDGETQYF. The CDR3 DNA reads as TGTGCCAGCAGCTTAGATGGGGAGACCCAGTACTTC. Drawing the rest from reference TRBV7-9 and TRBJ2-5, the complete variable domain is DTGVSQNPRHKITKRGQNVTFRCDPISEHNRLYWYRQTLGQGPEFLTYFQNEAQLEKSRLLSDRFSAERPKGSFSTLEIQRTEQGDSAMYLCASSLDGETQYFGPGTRLLVL.

The chain combines TRBV27 with TRBJ2-2; 9 positions match TRBD2. V shed 7 bases, J shed 5 bases, and the junction held 8 bases outside the gene matches. There are 15 residues in the CDR3. The V gene's germline CDR1 is MNHEY and CDR2 SMNVEV (reference sequence). As DNA, the CDR3 is TGTGCCAGCACCGCAAGCCTAGCGGGGACCGGGGAGCTGTTTTTT. It codes for CASTASLAGTGELFF.

The chain links TRBV7-8 to TRBJ2-5; D is unclear. This CDR3 spans 14 amino acids. Per the germline V gene, CDR1 is SGHVS and CDR2 is FQNEAQ. The CDR3, as DNA: TGTGTCCGACGGGCGAGATCTGACCAAGAGACCCAGTACTTC. Translation: CVRRARSDQETQYF.

This chain uses TRBV9 with TRBJ2-3; D is undetermined. Germline V CDR1 and CDR2: SGDLS, YYNGEE. The CDR3 sequence is 14 residues long. The V end lost 4 bases, the J end lost 4 bases, and 13 bases lay between the germline ends. This CDR3 reads CASSRAGDPDTQYF. The CDR3 DNA follows: TGTGCCAGCAGCCGTGCTGGAGACCCAGATACGCAGTATTTT.

The genes are TRBV2 and TRBJ2-7, with D perhaps TRBD2 (5 bases). CDR3 size: 14 residues. Germline V CDR1 and CDR2: SNHLY, FYNNEI. V lost 7 bases and J lost 2, with 15 bases in between. CDR3 sequence reads: CASTFRGSAYEQYF. CDR3 DNA: TGTGCCAGCACCTTCCGTGGGAGTGCCTACGAGCAGTACTTC. Full variable domain (remainder filled in from reference TRBV2 and TRBJ2-7): EPEVTQTPSHQVTQMGQEVILRCVPISNHLYFYWYRQILGQKVEFLVSFYNNEISEKSEIFDDQFSVERPDGSNFTLKIRSTKLEDSAMYFCASTFRGSAYEQYFGPGTRLTVT.

The rearrangement joins TRBV10-1 to TRBJ1-5, with unresolved D. Germline V lookup: CDR1 WNHNN, CDR2 SYGVQD (reference sequence). Trimming removed 8 bases from V and 8 bases from J, with 13 bases in between. The CDR3 runs 12 residues. The CDR3: CASGSAIKPQHF. CDR3 DNA: TGCGCCAGCGGATCGGCTATCAAGCCCCAGCATTTT.

The V and J genes are TRBV27 and TRBJ2-7; 9 nucleotides agree with TRBD1. The CDR3 spans 14 residues. The germline gives CDR1 MNHEY, CDR2 SMNVEV (reference sequence). Trimming removed 3 bases from V and 3 bases from J; junction bases left unmatched: 3. For the CDR3, the DNA is TGTGCCAGCAGTTTTAGGGGACAGGGCTACGAGCAGTACTTC. Translating gives CASSFRGQGYEQYF.

The genes are TRBV28 and TRBJ2-5; TRBD2 matches 7 bases. The length of the CDR3 is 14 residues. Unmatched junction bases numbered 8, after V lost 5 bases and J lost 5 bases. The germline gives CDR1 MDHEN, CDR2 SYDVKM. CDR3: CASSTYEGGETQYF. The CDR3 nucleotides are TGTGCCAGCAGTACCTACGAGGGAGGGGAGACCCAGTACTTC. The whole variable domain, remainder taken from reference TRBV28 and TRBJ2-5, is DVKVTQSSRYLVKRTGEKVFLECVQDMDHENMFWYRQDPGLGLRLIYFSYDVKMKEKGDIPEGYSVSREKKERFSLILESASTNQTSMYLCASSTYEGGETQYFGPGTRLLVL.

The chain has TRBV6-1 and TRBJ2-7; 7 bases fit TRBD1. The CDR3 totals 13 residues. After removal of 6 bases from V and 4 bases from J, the junction contained 6 bases not matched to a gene. CDR1 is MNHNS and CDR2 is SASEGT in the germline V gene. The CDR3 DNA sequence: TGTGCCAGCAGGCCGGGACAGCGATACGAGCAGTACTTC. Its translation: CASRPGQRYEQYF.

V gene TRBV28 combines with J gene TRBJ1-2, with D perhaps matching TRBD1 (5 bases). V lost 5 bases to trimming and J lost 8 bases, with 24 bases between them. This CDR3 has 16 residues. Germline V CDR1 and CDR2: MDHEN, SYDVKM. This CDR3 reads CASSPTLRGTSMGYTF. The CDR3 DNA sequence: TGTGCCAGCAGTCCCACCCTCCGGGGGACCTCTATGGGCTACACCTTC.

The V call is TRBV2, the J call TRBJ1-1, with a possible D match to TRBD1 (6 bases). CDR1 and CDR2 from the germline V gene are SNHLY and FYNNEI. There are 15 residues in the CDR3. The germline V and J ends were trimmed by 5 bases and 6 bases, with 19 bases remaining between them. Here the CDR3 reads CASSPSAGGEAEAFF. DNA for the CDR3: TGTGCCAGCAGTCCAAGCGCGGGGGGCGAGGCTGAAGCTTTCTTT.

The rearrangement uses TRBV6-5 and TRBJ1-2; 7 bases fit TRBD1. The CDR3 extends over 13 amino acids. Germline CDR1 and CDR2: MNHEY and SVGAGI. The trim removed 6 bases at V and 4 bases at J, leaving 5 bases unmatched. The CDR3 DNA reads TGTGCCAGCAGCAGGTCAGGGGGCTATGGCTACACCTTC. Encoded protein: CASSRSGGYGYTF.

V is TRBV19 and J is TRBJ1-2, with a tentative D call TRBD1 (5 bases). The ends were cut back, 5 bases at V and 4 bases at J, with 11 bases in the middle. The germline V gene encodes CDR1 LNHDA and CDR2 SQIVND (reference sequence). The CDR3 is made up of 13 amino acids. The CDR3 sequence: CASSPGLIYGYTF. CDR3 DNA sequence: TGTGCCAGTAGTCCGGGACTTATCTATGGCTACACCTTC.

The V gene is TRBV4-1, the J gene TRBJ2-1; TRBD2 matches at 9 bases. J gave up 4 bases and V 0 bases, and 4 bases lay outside the gene matches. This CDR3 has 16 residues. Germline V lookup: CDR1 MGHRA, CDR2 YSYEKL. CDR3 in DNA: TGCGCCAGCAGCCAAGACAACAGCGGGGGGTACAATGAGCAGTTCTTC. It yields the protein CASSQDNSGGYNEQFF.

The rearrangement links TRBV9 to TRBJ1-4, with TRBD1 matching 7 bases. There are 15 residues in the CDR3. The ends lost 4 bases at V and 6 bases at J; junction bases unmatched: 9. Germline V gene lookup returns CDR1 SGDLS and CDR2 YYNGEE. The DNA of the CDR3 is TGTGCCAGCAGCAACGGACAGGAGGGGTATGAAAAACTGTTTTTT. It is translated as CASSNGQEGYEKLFF.

V and J are TRBV4-3 and TRBJ2-1; D unclear. Germline V gene lookup returns CDR1 LGHNA and CDR2 YSLEER. The CDR3 is 14 residues long. The V end was cut by 4 bases, the J end by 5 bases, with 12 bases between. The CDR3: CASSPLESHNEQFF. The CDR3 coding sequence is TGCGCCAGCAGCCCCCTAGAATCCCACAATGAGCAGTTCTTC.

This clone was seen only once. The J gene is TRBJ2-5, the V gene TRBV29-1; D not certain. The length of the CDR3 is 12 residues. Germline V gives CDR1 SQVTM, CDR2 ANQGSEA. V lost 4 bases to trimming and J lost 0 bases, with 6 bases between them. CDR3: CSVVSNQETQYF. The CDR3 DNA follows: TGCAGCGTTGTTAGCAACCAAGAGACCCAGTACTTC.

V and J are TRBV19 and TRBJ1-2, with a possible D match to TRBD1 (5 bases). Deletions cut 3 bases from V and 3 bases from J, with 11 bases between. Germline CDR1 and CDR2: LNHDA and SQIVND (reference sequence). CDR3 length equals 14 residues. The CDR3 DNA is TGTGCCAGTAGTATCCAGACAGCCTACTATGGCTACACCTTC. It codes for CASSIQTAYYGYTF.

The chain is built from TRBV5-8 and TRBJ2-5; 7 bases are a match to TRBD1. The J call may be mistaken, given a closer DNA end match to TRBJ2-7. The CDR3 has 14 residues. The germline gives CDR1 SGHTS, CDR2 YDEGEE. CDR3 coding DNA: TGTGCCAGCAGCCTAGAGAGGGGGCAATACGAGCAGTACTTC. It yields the protein CASSLERGQYEQYF.

The chain combines TRBV4-3 with TRBJ1-1; D not certain. Trimming took 3 bases from V and 1 from J, leaving 15 bases between them. CDR1 LGHNA and CDR2 YSLEER come from the germline V gene. This CDR3 comprises 16 residues. The CDR3 DNA reads as TGCGCCAGCAGCCAGCGAACCGGTGGGCGGAACACTGAAGCTTTCTTT. It encodes CASSQRTGGRNTEAFF.

The gene calls are TRBV7-3 and TRBJ2-1, with D perhaps given as TRBD1 or TRBD2 (5 bases each). The CDR3 is 13 residues long. CDR1 and CDR2 from the germline V gene are SGHTA and FQGTGA. Trimming removed 4 bases at V and 9 bases at J, with 13 bases between. The CDR3 spells CASSSQLGGEQFF. The CDR3, as DNA: TGTGCCAGCAGCTCCCAGCTTGGGGGTGAGCAGTTCTTC.

The chain recombines TRBV2 with TRBJ2-7, with TRBD2 matching 9 bases. Unmatched junction bases numbered 8, after V lost 4 bases and J lost 4 bases. The germline V gene encodes CDR1 SNHLY and CDR2 FYNNEI. CDR3 size: 15 residues. CDR3 in amino acids: CASSVSASGAYEQYF. Written as DNA, the CDR3 is TGTGCCAGCAGTGTCTCGGCTAGCGGGGCGTACGAGCAGTACTTC.

The rearrangement uses TRBV29-1 and TRBJ2-1; no definite D call. In germline, CDR1 is SQVTM, CDR2 ANQGSEA. The CDR3 is made up of 13 amino acids. V was clipped by 3 bases and J by 2 bases, with 8 bases between them. CDR3 sequence: CSVEILTYNEQFF. The CDR3 DNA follows: TGCAGCGTTGAGATTCTTACCTACAATGAGCAGTTCTTC.